The 21 T cell receptor beta chains given below trace back to one sample, sequenced in a study of T cells in Graves' hyperthyroidism and ophthalmopathy. TCR beta CDR3 region amplification was performed from RNA transcripts. The HTBI primer set was used in a first-round RT-PCR of the TCR CDR3. TCRdb analysed the multiplex PCR reads with MiXCR anew, one entry per CDR3 protein. This table has about 290,000 distinct CDR3 sequences, about 14% appearing once. The material sequenced was blood. The receptor set was obtained from a woman aged 25 to 39 with Graves' hyperthyroidism that later progressed to Graves' ophthalmopathy.

This clonotype was observed a few times. Since a much larger clone is just one base distant, this may be a read error. The CDR3 reads CASVDRERETQYF. The DNA of the CDR3 is TGTGCCAGCGTGGACAGGGAGAGGGAGACCCAGTACTTC. J is TRBJ2-5 and V is TRBV5-4; 8 bases are a match to TRBD1. Germline CDR1 is SGHNT and CDR2 is YYREEE (reference sequence). This CDR3 contains 13 residues. After removal of 7 bases from V and 5 bases from J, the junction contained 7 bases not matched to a gene.

At least ten counts were recorded for this clonotype. CDR3 DNA: TGTGCCAGCAGTTTAGCCGGGACAGGGGAATACGAGCAGTACTTC. This gives the protein CASSLAGTGEYEQYF. This chain connects TRBV27 to TRBJ2-7; 10 bases line up with TRBD1. From germline, CDR1 is MNHEY and CDR2 SMNVEV (reference sequence). With 2 bases clipped from V and 4 bases from J, the junction kept 5 bases outside the gene matches. This CDR3 is 15 amino acids long.

The rearrangement links TRBV6-2 or TRBV6-3 to TRBJ2-5; TRBD2 matches at 7 bases. Germline loops: CDR1 MNHEY, CDR2 SVGEGT. Germline trimming cut 2 bases from V and 6 bases from J; bases unmatched to any gene: 9. The CDR3 loop spans 15 amino acids. DNA for the CDR3: TGTGCCAGCAGTTACCAGTCGGGGGGATCGCAGACCCAGTACTTC. This translates into CASSYQSGGSQTQYF.

In this sample, this clonotype turned up many times. The V and J genes are TRBV27 and TRBJ2-1, with D unclear. CDR1 and CDR2 (germline): MNHEY, SMNVEV (reference sequence). V lost 1 base and J lost 9, with 7 bases in between. This CDR3 region has 12 residues. In DNA, the CDR3 is TGTGCCAGCAGTTTATTAGGTGGTGAGCAGTTCTTC. It codes for CASSLLGGEQFF.

This clonotype came up a few times. The chain recombines TRBV19 with TRBJ2-1; weak D call: TRBD2 (5 bases). V shed 5 bases and J shed 8 bases, with 19 bases lying between them. The CDR3 is 15 residues long. Germline assignment: CDR1 LNHDA and CDR2 SQIVND (reference sequence). CDR3 in DNA: TGTGCCAGTAGTCCGACGGGGATACGCAACGATGAGCAGTTCTTC. Translating it yields CASSPTGIRNDEQFF.

To note about this clonotype: This may stem from a read error, because a much larger clone lies one nucleotide away. This CDR3 is CASRLNGYEQYF. The CDR3 region has the DNA TGTGCCAGCAGACTAAATGGATACGAGCAGTACTTC. The genes are TRBV28 and TRBJ2-7; D uncertain. CDR1 is MDHEN and CDR2 is SYDVKM in the germline V gene. V was clipped by 6 bases and J by 4 bases, with 10 bases between them. The CDR3 consists of 12 residues. The whole variable domain, remainder taken from reference TRBV28 and TRBJ2-7, is DVKVTQSSRYLVKRTGEKVFLECVQDMDHENMFWYRQDPGLGLRLIYFSYDVKMKEKGDIPEGYSVSREKKERFSLILESASTNQTSMYLCASRLNGYEQYFGPGTRLTVT.

This clonotype was found a few times. The CDR3 does not end in the conserved phenylalanine or tryptophan, so this is likely a read error. The rearrangement uses TRBV20-1 and TRBJ2-5; D may match TRBD1 or TRBD2 (5 bases each). Germline V CDR1 and CDR2: DFQATT, SNEGSKA (reference sequence). V lost 0 bases and J lost 7, with 18 bases in between. CDR3 length: 15 residues. The CDR3 DNA follows: TGCAGTGCTAGAGATCTCGGGGACCCTGAAGGGACCCAGTACCTC. Protein sequence: CSARDLGDPEGTQYL.

The chain links TRBV5-8 to TRBJ2-2; possible D gene TRBD2, 5 bases. This CDR3 has 14 amino acids. Trimming left V 6 bases short and J 5 bases short, with 14 bases between. Germline values: CDR1 SGHTS, CDR2 YDEGEE. CDR3 DNA sequence: TGTGCCAGCACCAAATTTCGGGGTACCGGGGAGCTGTTTTTT. Translating gives CASTKFRGTGELFF.

This clonotype was detected many times. V is TRBV15 and J is TRBJ1-6; D gene ambiguous. Trimming took 0 bases from V and 10 from J, leaving 10 bases between them. Germline values: CDR1 LNHNV, CDR2 YYDKDF (reference sequence). The CDR3 is 14 residues long. This CDR3 is CATSREDKGSPLHF. CDR3 nucleotides: TGTGCCACCAGCAGAGAAGATAAGGGCTCACCCCTCCACTTT. Filled out from reference TRBV15 and TRBJ1-6, the complete variable domain reads DAMVIQNPRYQVTQFGKPVTLSCSQTLNHNVMYWYQQKSSQAPKLLFHYYDKDFNNEADTPDNFQSRRPNTSFCFLDIRSPGLGDTAMYLCATSREDKGSPLHFGNGTRLTVT.

This clonotype was recorded at least ten times. This chain connects TRBV5-1 to TRBJ1-1, with D unclear. V lost 0 bases, J lost 0 bases, and 9 bases lay in between. CDR1 is SGHRS and CDR2 is YFSETQ in the germline V gene. CDR3 length: 15 residues. The CDR3 sequence: CASSLETDMNTEAFF. CDR3 nucleotides: TGCGCCAGCAGCTTGGAAACAGATATGAACACTGAAGCTTTCTTT.

This chain links TRBV28 with TRBJ2-6; 7 nucleotides agree with TRBD2. The germline CDR1 and CDR2 sequences are MDHEN and SYDVKM. The V gene end was trimmed by 6 bases and the J gene end by 0 bases; junction bases not matched to a gene: 2. The CDR3 length is 15 residues. Written as DNA, the CDR3 is TGTGCCAGCAGGGGGGGGGGCTCTGGGGCCAACGTCCTGACTTTC. Translation: CASRGGGSGANVLTF.

This clonotype appeared many times. The V and J genes are TRBV20-1 and TRBJ2-2, with 10 nucleotides matching TRBD2. Germline assignment: CDR1 DFQATT and CDR2 SNEGSKA (reference sequence). CDR3 length: 17 residues. V gave up 3 bases and J gave up 1 base; unmatched junction bases: 8. CDR3: CSARRPSGRWNTGELFF. In DNA, the CDR3 is TGCAGTGCTAGGCGACCTAGCGGGAGATGGAACACCGGGGAGCTGTTTTTT.

J is TRBJ1-2 and V is TRBV27; the D is unclear. Germline CDR1 reads MNHEY; CDR2 reads SMNVEV (reference sequence). The V end lost 6 bases, the J end lost 3 bases, and 11 bases lay between the germline ends. The CDR3 extends over 13 amino acids. Here the CDR3 reads CASSLSIYYGYTF. The CDR3 DNA sequence: TGTGCCAGCAGCCTGAGTATCTACTATGGCTACACCTTC.

There are many counts of this clonotype. This chain uses TRBV28 with TRBJ2-5, with D possibly called TRBD1 or TRBD2 (6 bases each). Per germline, CDR1 MDHEN and CDR2 SYDVKM. Trimming left V 7 bases short and J 13 bases short, with 25 bases between. This CDR3 comprises 14 residues. The DNA of the CDR3 is TGTGCCAGCAAATCGGTCATGGGGGGCAGTTTGGGGTACTTC. Translation: CASKSVMGGSLGYF.

This clonotype came up many times. The V call is TRBV3-1, the J call TRBJ1-2; the match to TRBD1 covers 11 bases. V lost 0 bases, J lost 6 bases, and 6 bases stayed unmatched. This CDR3 has 16 residues. The germline CDR1 and CDR2 sequences are LGHDT and YNNKEL (reference sequence). The CDR3 spells CASSQDPDRGRDGYTF. In DNA, the CDR3 is TGTGCCAGCAGCCAAGACCCGGACAGGGGGCGCGATGGCTACACCTTC.

There are a few counts of this clonotype. This rearrangement joins TRBV4-1 to TRBJ1-5; D not resolved. This CDR3 region has 13 residues. Trimming removed 1 base at V and 3 bases at J, with 4 bases between. The germline V gene has CDR1 MGHRA and CDR2 YSYEKL. In DNA form, the CDR3 reads TGCGCCAGCAGCCAAGTCCCCAATCAGCCCCAGCATTTT. Its translation: CASSQVPNQPQHF.

In this sample, this clonotype turned up many times. The rearrangement joins TRBV7-8 to TRBJ1-2; TRBD1 matches 11 bases. The CDR3 totals 16 residues. The V gene's germline CDR1 is SGHVS and CDR2 FQNEAQ. Trimming cost V 7 bases and J 5 bases; bases outside gene matches: 12. For the CDR3, the DNA is TGTGCCAGCACCCTCACCCCGGGACAGGGGGAGTATGGCTACACCTTC. Residues: CASTLTPGQGEYGYTF.

This clonotype was detected only a few times. The chain links TRBV29-1 to TRBJ2-2; the D is unclear. CDR1 SQVTM and CDR2 ANQGSEA come from the germline V gene. This CDR3 is 14 amino acids long. V was pared by 6 bases and J by 1 base, with 12 bases between. DNA of the CDR3: TGCAGCGTCCTCCGAGACAAGAACACCGGGGAGCTGTTTTTT. It translates to CSVLRDKNTGELFF.

In its sample, this clonotype was seen many times. The rearrangement joins TRBV3-1 to TRBJ2-5; possibly TRBD1 for D (6 bases). V was trimmed by 1 base and J by 5 bases, leaving 17 bases between them. The CDR3 is 16 amino acids. The germline V gene has CDR1 LGHDT and CDR2 YNNKEL (reference sequence). CDR3 sequence: CASSQGTGKGSETQYF. The CDR3, as DNA: TGTGCCAGCAGCCAAGGAACAGGGAAGGGTTCGGAGACCCAGTACTTC.

This clonotype has more than one count but fewer than ten. The genes are TRBV7-9 and TRBJ2-7; the D call may be TRBD1 or TRBD2 (5 bases each). This CDR3 spans 16 amino acids. Germline CDR1 is SEHNR and CDR2 is FQNEAQ (reference sequence). Between the trimmed V and J ends, which lost 5 bases and 2 bases, there was a span of 19 bases. The CDR3 DNA follows: TGTGCCAGCAGCCCTAGTCCCACCGAGGGGCCCTACGAGCAGTACTTC. It codes for CASSPSPTEGPYEQYF.

This clonotype was observed many times. This sequence joins TRBV6-1 and TRBJ2-1; 10 bases are shared with TRBD1. Looked up from germline, CDR1 is MNHNS and CDR2 is SASEGT. V was clipped by 7 bases and J by 8 bases; unmatched bases: 8. The CDR3 runs 14 residues. CDR3 nucleotide sequence: TGTGCCAGCATTAGAGCCGGGACAGGGGATGAGCAGTTCTTC. Amino acid sequence: CASIRAGTGDEQFF.